Listed below are T cell receptor beta chains from one sample, sequenced in a study of cytomegalovirus exposure and HLA in healthy donors. Some clones are missing from TCRdb's copy, which holds only in-frame ones; the method was immunoSEQ multiplex PCR. The table records 150,000 to 180,000 clones, 70% to 85% of them present only once. Sequenced material: PBMCs. The source of these receptors is a man younger than 40 in good health and CMV-seronegative. The CDR3 runs from the conserved cysteine through the conserved F or W. The order of the fields is V gene, clone size, D gene, J gene, CDR3 DNA, CDR3 protein. D genes are given only for firm matches. Clone size appears in some rows only: once, few, many, or a class for an expanded clone.

TRBV5-5,once,TRBD1,TRBJ1-2,TGTGCCAGCAGCTTCCGGGACAGACTTGACTATGGCTACACCTTC,CASSFRDRLDYGYTF
TRBV7-2,.,TRBD1,TRBJ2-1,TGTGCCAGCAGCCCCCCCGGGACAGGGAACAATGAGCAGTTCTTC,CASSPPGTGNNEQFF
TRBV4-2,.,.,TRBJ2-7,TGTGCCAGCAGCGAACTTTCCTCCTACGAGCAGTACTTC,CASSELSSYEQYF
TRBV6-1,few,.,TRBJ2-7,TGTGCCAGCAGTGAGGTCTGGGGGGTGGGAGAGCAGTACTTC,CASSEVWGVGEQYF
TRBV19,once,TRBD1,TRBJ1-5,TGTGCCAGTAGTATCCGACAGGGGCTTCAGCCCCAGCATTTT,CASSIRQGLQPQHF
TRBV28,once,TRBD1,TRBJ1-2,TGTGCCAGCAAAGGGGGAGCCGGGACAGGGTTCTATGGCTACACCTTC,CASKGGAGTGFYGYTF
TRBV10-3,.,.,TRBJ1-1,TGTGCCAACGGACAAGTGAACACTGAAGCTTTCTTT,CANGQVNTEAFF
TRBV25-1,.,.,TRBJ1-6,TGTGCCAGCAGTGCCGTAACAGGCTCCGGTTCACCCCTCCACTTT,CASSAVTGSGSPLHF
TRBV5-1,.,TRBD1,TRBJ2-3,TGCGCCAGCAGCCCTAGAACAGGGGGCGCGGAAGCAGATACGCAGTATTTT,CASSPRTGGAEADTQYF
TRBV9,few,TRBD2,TRBJ2-5,TGTGCCAGCAGCGGCGGACTAGCGGGGGGGGAAGAGACCCAGTACTTC,CASSGGLAGGEETQYF
TRBV5-1,.,TRBD1,TRBJ2-5,TGCGCCAGCAGCCAACCGACAGGGGGCGAGGTAGAGACCCAGTACTTC,CASSQPTGGEVETQYF
TRBV6-6,.,.,TRBJ2-7,TGTGCCAGCAGGGACAGCCCTAGCCATCACGAGCAGTACTTC,CASRDSPSHHEQYF
TRBV4-2,.,TRBD1,TRBJ1-1,TGTGCCAGCAGCCAAATTCAGGGGGCGGGAAACACTGAAGCTTTCTTT,CASSQIQGAGNTEAFF
TRBV6-5,.,.,TRBJ1-2,TGTGCCAGCAGGCGATTCACTGACAATAACTATGGCTACACCTTC,CASRRFTDNNYGYTF
TRBV2,.,TRBD2,TRBJ2-3,TGTGCCAGCAGGGCCCTTGGGGGGGTGAGCACAGATACGCAGTATTTT,CASRALGGVSTDTQYF
TRBV13,.,TRBD1,TRBJ1-1,TGTGCCAGCAGCTTCGCCCTTGGGCAGGGGGTGGCCACTGAAGCTTTCTTT,CASSFALGQGVATEAFF
TRBV9,.,.,TRBJ2-7,TGTGCCAGCAAACCGGGACACGGGAACTACGAGCAGTACTTC,CASKPGHGNYEQYF
TRBV5-8,.,.,TRBJ1-5,TGTGCCAGCAGCTTGGATGGGCGCGGCAATCAGCCCCAGCATTTT,CASSLDGRGNQPQHF
TRBV4-2,.,.,TRBJ1-2,TGTGCCAGCAGCCAAGAAATTCTCTTAGGGGTAGGCTACACCTTC,CASSQEILLGVGYTF
TRBV28,.,TRBD1,TRBJ1-6,TGTGCCAGCAGATCCAAGGGACAGCCTCTCCTCCACTTT,CASRSKGQPLLHF
TRBV18,.,.,TRBJ2-5,TGTGCCAGCTCCCGGCCGGACTCGTACCAAGAGACCCAGTACTTC,CASSRPDSYQETQYF
TRBV2,.,TRBD1,TRBJ2-1,TGTGCCAGCAGTGAGACCAGGGGGAATGAGCAGTTCTTC,CASSETRGNEQFF
TRBV7-8,.,TRBD2,TRBJ2-7,TGTGCCAGCAGCTTACGACTAGCGGGGGGGTTGTACGAGCAGTACTTC,CASSLRLAGGLYEQYF
TRBV7-2,.,TRBD1,TRBJ2-7,TGTGCCAGCAGCCTCGGGACAGTTTACGAGCAGTACTTC,CASSLGTVYEQYF
TRBV2,.,.,TRBJ2-7,TGTGCCAGCAGTTTCGGACAGACAATAACCCTATCCTACGAGCAGTACTTC,CASSFGQTITLSYEQYF
TRBV28,.,TRBD1,TRBJ1-1,TGTGCCAGCAGTTTTTGGGGGGACAGGAACACTGAAGCTTTCTTT,CASSFWGDRNTEAFF
TRBV10-3,.,.,TRBJ1-5,TGTGCCATCAGTGAGGACAGAATTAGCAATCAGCCCCAGCATTTT,CAISEDRISNQPQHF
TRBV2,.,TRBD1,TRBJ2-5,TGTGCCAGACGAATTACAGGGGAGGAGACCCAGTACTTC,CARRITGEETQYF
TRBV5-4,.,.,TRBJ1-2,TGTGCCAGCAGCTTGTTGTCGTCGCGCGGCTACACCTTC,CASSLLSSRGYTF
TRBV10-3,.,TRBD2,TRBJ2-1,TGTGCCATCAGTCTTGGGACTAGCAGCGATGAGCAGTTCTTC,CAISLGTSSDEQFF
TRBV2,.,.,TRBJ1-5,TGTGCCAGCAGTGAAGGGGGCTATAGCAATCAGCCCCAGCATTTT,CASSEGGYSNQPQHF
TRBV6-1,.,.,TRBJ1-1,TGTGCCAGCAGTGAGATACAGGGTGGGTGGACTGAAGCTTTCTTT,CASSEIQGGWTEAFF
TRBV28,few,.,TRBJ2-7,TGTGCCAGCAGTTTTCGGGACTTTACCTACGAGCAGTACTTC,CASSFRDFTYEQYF
TRBV7-9,once,TRBD1,TRBJ2-2,TGTGCCAGCAGCTCCGGGGACAGTGGCACCGGGGAGCTGTTTTTT,CASSSGDSGTGELFF
TRBV28,.,TRBD1,TRBJ1-2,TGTGCCAGCAGTCGGGGGACAGACACTTTCTATGGCTACACCTTC,CASSRGTDTFYGYTF
TRBV5-1,few,.,TRBJ2-2,TGCGCCAGCAGCTTGGGAGGAAACACCGGGGAGCTGTTTTTT,CASSLGGNTGELFF
TRBV4-3,.,TRBD1,TRBJ1-1,TGCGCCAGCAGCCAACTCGGACAGGGGTTGAACCCTGAAGCTTTCTTT,CASSQLGQGLNPEAFF
TRBV28,.,TRBD1,TRBJ2-7,TGTGCCAGCAGTTCGAACCGGGACAGGGGACACGAGCAGTACTTC,CASSSNRDRGHEQYF
TRBV27,.,.,TRBJ2-7,TGTGCCAGCAGGGACAGCCGCGTTCGCGAGCAGTACTTC,CASRDSRVREQYF
TRBV7-9,few,.,TRBJ2-7,TGTGCCAGCAGCTCCAGGGACTCCCCCTCCTACGAGCAGTACTTC,CASSSRDSPSYEQYF
TRBV7-2,.,TRBD1,TRBJ1-6,TGTGCCAGCAGCTCGGACAGGGGCAGGGATTCACCCCTCCACTTT,CASSSDRGRDSPLHF
TRBV15,once,.,TRBJ2-5,TGTGCCACCAGCACGGGGACTTCTCAAGAGACCCAGTACTTC,CATSTGTSQETQYF
TRBV7-2,.,.,TRBJ1-2,TGTGCCAGCAGCCCGAAGATAGGGGGTGCAGGGGGCTACACCTTC,CASSPKIGGAGGYTF
TRBV15,.,.,TRBJ2-3,TGTGCCACCAGCCCTTGGGGCCTAGGGGCCGCAGATACGCAGTATTTT,CATSPWGLGAADTQYF
TRBV5-1,.,TRBD2,TRBJ2-1,TGCGCCAGCAGGCGAATAGCGGGGGGCACCAACACCGGGCAGTTCTTC,CASRRIAGGTNTGQFF
TRBV7-9,.,TRBD1,TRBJ1-5,TGTGCCAGCAGCCCAGGAACAGGGGATCAGCCCCAGCATTTT,CASSPGTGDQPQHF
TRBV9,few,.,TRBJ1-1,TGTGCCAGCAGCGCCTTGGGGGCCGGCACTGAAGCTTTCTTT,CASSALGAGTEAFF
TRBV28,.,.,TRBJ1-4,TGTGCCAGCAGTTCCTCACAGATGCTGGCTAATGAAAAACTGTTTTTT,CASSSSQMLANEKLFF
TRBV19,.,TRBD1,TRBJ2-5,TGTGCCAGTAAGGGCAGGGGGAATTTCGAGACCCAGTACTTC,CASKGRGNFETQYF
TRBV5-4,.,.,TRBJ1-2,TGTGCCAGCAGCTTTGGAGGGGTGGGTTACACCTTC,CASSFGGVGYTF
TRBV11-2,.,TRBD2,TRBJ2-5,TGTGCCAGCAGTCCGCGGGGGGGAGAGACCCAGTACTTC,CASSPRGGETQYF
TRBV28,.,.,TRBJ1-4,TGTGCCAGCAGCTCGACTTGGGTTAGTGAAAAACTGTTTTTT,CASSSTWVSEKLFF
TRBV27,few,.,TRBJ2-3,TGTGCCAGCAGTTTCAGGGGCACAGATACGCAGTATTTT,CASSFRGTDTQYF
TRBV6-8,.,.,TRBJ1-5,TGTGCCAGCATCCGGGGACTTACTAGCAATCAGCCCCAGCATTTT,CASIRGLTSNQPQHF